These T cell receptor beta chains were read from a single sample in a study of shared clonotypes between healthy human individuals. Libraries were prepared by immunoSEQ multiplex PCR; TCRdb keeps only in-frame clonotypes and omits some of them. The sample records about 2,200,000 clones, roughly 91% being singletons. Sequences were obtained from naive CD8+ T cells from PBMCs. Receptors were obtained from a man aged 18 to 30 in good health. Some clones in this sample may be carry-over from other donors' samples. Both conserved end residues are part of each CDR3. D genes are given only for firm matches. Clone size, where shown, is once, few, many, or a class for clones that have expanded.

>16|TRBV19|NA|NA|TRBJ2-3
CASSIFRTARADTQYF
TGTGCCAGTAGTATATTCAGGACAGCGAGGGCAGATACGCAGTATTTT
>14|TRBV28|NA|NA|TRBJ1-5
CASSFLTSNQPQHF
TGTGCCAGCAGTTTCCTCACTAGCAATCAGCCCCAGCATTTT
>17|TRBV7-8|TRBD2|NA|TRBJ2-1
CASSSQFSGSAYNEQFF
TGTGCCAGCAGCTCGCAATTCAGCGGGAGTGCCTACAATGAGCAGTTCTTC
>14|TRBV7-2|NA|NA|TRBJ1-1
CASSLGSANTEAFF
TGTGCCAGCAGCTTAGGGTCGGCGAACACTGAAGCTTTCTTT
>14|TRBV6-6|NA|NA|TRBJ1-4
CASSYERGDEKLFF
TGTGCCAGCAGTTACGAAAGAGGGGATGAAAAACTGTTTTTT
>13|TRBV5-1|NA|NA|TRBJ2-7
CASSLDGTYEQYF
TGCGCCAGCAGCTTAGACGGTACCTACGAGCAGTACTTC
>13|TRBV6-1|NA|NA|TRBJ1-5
CASRSGYNQPQHF
TGTGCCAGCAGGTCAGGGTACAATCAGCCCCAGCATTTT
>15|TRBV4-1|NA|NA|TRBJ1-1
CASSQGGGHFTEAFF
TGCGCCAGCAGCCAAGGGGGGGGTCACTTTACTGAAGCTTTCTTT
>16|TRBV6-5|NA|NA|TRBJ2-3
CASSYSWGVGPDTQYF
TGTGCCAGCAGTTACTCGTGGGGAGTGGGGCCAGATACGCAGTATTTT
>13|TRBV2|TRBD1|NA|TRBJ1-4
CASQDRGYEKLFF
TGTGCCAGCCAGGACAGGGGTTACGAAAAACTGTTTTTT
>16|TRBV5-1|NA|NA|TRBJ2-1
CASSLAGRTLDNEQFF
TGCGCCAGCAGCTTGGCCGGCCGAACATTAGACAATGAGCAGTTCTTC
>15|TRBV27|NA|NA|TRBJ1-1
CASRWSGGMNTEAFF
TGTGCCAGCAGGTGGTCGGGGGGCATGAACACTGAAGCTTTCTTT
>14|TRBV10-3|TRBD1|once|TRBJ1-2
CAISESTGGGGYTF
TGTGCCATCAGTGAGTCAACAGGGGGTGGTGGCTACACCTTC
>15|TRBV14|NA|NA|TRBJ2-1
CASSPYVVPDNEQFF
TGTGCCAGCAGCCCGTACGTAGTGCCGGACAATGAGCAGTTCTTC
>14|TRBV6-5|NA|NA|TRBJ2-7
CASRRGTGVGEQYF
TGTGCCAGCAGGCGGGGCACAGGGGTTGGCGAGCAGTACTTC
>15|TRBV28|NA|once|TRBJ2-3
CASSFEQVATDTQYF
TGTGCCAGCAGTTTCGAACAGGTAGCCACAGATACGCAGTATTTT
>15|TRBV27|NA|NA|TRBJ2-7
CASSLSSWNSYEQYF
TGTGCCAGCAGTTTATCGTCCTGGAACTCCTACGAGCAGTACTTC
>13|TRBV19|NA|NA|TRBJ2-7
CASSIDLSYEQYF
TGTGCCAGTAGTATAGATCTCAGCTACGAGCAGTACTTC
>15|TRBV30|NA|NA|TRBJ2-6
CAVGGRSSGANVLTF
TGTGCCGTGGGGGGCCGAAGCTCTGGGGCCAACGTCCTGACTTTC
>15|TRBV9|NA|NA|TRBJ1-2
CASSAEDGEGYGYTF
TGTGCCAGCAGCGCAGAGGACGGGGAGGGATACGGCTACACCTTC
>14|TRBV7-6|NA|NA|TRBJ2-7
CASSTHGRGVEQYF
TGTGCCAGCAGCACACACGGACGAGGGGTCGAGCAGTACTTC
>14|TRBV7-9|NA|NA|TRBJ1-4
CASSGATGREKLFF
TGTGCCAGCAGCGGAGCCACGGGTAGGGAAAAACTGTTTTTT
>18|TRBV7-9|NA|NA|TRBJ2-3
CASNYLGPSISYTDTQYF
TGTGCCAGCAACTACTTGGGACCGTCGATATCCTACACAGATACGCAGTATTTT
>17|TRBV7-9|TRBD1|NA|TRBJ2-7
CASSLKRGTGGFYEQYF
TGTGCCAGCAGCTTAAAAAGGGGGACAGGGGGCTTCTACGAGCAGTACTTC
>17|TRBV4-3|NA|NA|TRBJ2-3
CASSQVPESLYSDTQYF
TGCGCCAGCAGCCAAGTCCCAGAATCATTGTATTCAGATACGCAGTATTTT
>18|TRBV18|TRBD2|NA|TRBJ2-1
CASSPSVKAGREDYEQFF
TGTGCCAGCTCACCATCCGTTAAGGCCGGGAGGGAGGATTATGAGCAGTTCTTC
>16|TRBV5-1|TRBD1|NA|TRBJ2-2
CASSMATGGRTGELFF
TGCGCCAGCAGCATGGCGACAGGGGGCCGGACCGGGGAGCTGTTTTTT
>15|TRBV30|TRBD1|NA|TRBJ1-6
CAWRQTGVYNSPLHF
TGTGCCTGGAGGCAGACAGGGGTCTATAATTCACCCCTCCACTTT
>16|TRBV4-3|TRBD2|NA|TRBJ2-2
CASSQGTSGNTGELFF
TGCGCCAGCAGCCAAGGAACTAGCGGGAACACCGGGGAGCTGTTTTTT
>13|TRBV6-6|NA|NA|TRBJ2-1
CASSYSTRNEQFF
TGTGCCAGCAGTTACTCAACGCGGAATGAGCAGTTCTTC
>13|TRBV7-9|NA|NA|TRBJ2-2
CASSPTGTGELFF
TGTGCCAGCAGCCCTACAGGCACCGGGGAGCTGTTTTTT
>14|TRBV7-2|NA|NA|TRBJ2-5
CASSLLGGVETQYF
TGTGCCAGCAGCTTATTGGGCGGGGTAGAGACCCAGTACTTC
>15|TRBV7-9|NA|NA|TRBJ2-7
CASSPDPGPRDEQYF
TGTGCCAGCAGCCCAGATCCGGGGCCGAGGGACGAGCAGTACTTC
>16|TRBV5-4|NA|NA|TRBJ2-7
CASSLAGRTESYEQYF
TGTGCCAGCAGCTTGGCCGGTAGGACCGAGTCCTACGAGCAGTACTTC
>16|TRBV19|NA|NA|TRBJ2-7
CASSIGSSLGTYEQYF
TGTGCCAGTAGTATAGGGTCCTCCCTCGGAACCTACGAGCAGTACTTC
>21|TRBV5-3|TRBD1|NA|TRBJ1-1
CARSLESGTGVQSPMNTEAFF
TGTGCCAGAAGCTTGGAGTCCGGGACAGGGGTCCAATCCCCGATGAACACTGAAGCTTTCTTT
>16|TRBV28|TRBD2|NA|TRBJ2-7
CASSFLLAGGSDEQYF
TGTGCCAGCAGTTTCTTACTAGCGGGAGGATCCGACGAGCAGTACTTC
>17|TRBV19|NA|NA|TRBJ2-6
CASSIGGRSSGANVLTF
TGTGCCAGTAGTATTGGGGGACGGAGCTCTGGGGCCAACGTCCTGACTTTC
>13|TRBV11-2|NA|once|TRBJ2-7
CASSVVSGYEQYF
TGTGCCAGCAGCGTCGTTAGCGGCTACGAGCAGTACTTC
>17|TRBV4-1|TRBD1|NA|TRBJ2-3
CASSQWFGTGMTDTQYF
TGCGCCAGCAGCCAGTGGTTTGGGACAGGGATGACAGATACGCAGTATTTT
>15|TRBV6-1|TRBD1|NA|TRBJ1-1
CASSDIGRGDTEAFF
TGTGCCAGCAGTGATATCGGCAGGGGGGACACTGAAGCTTTCTTT
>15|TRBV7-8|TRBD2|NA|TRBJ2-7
CASSPLAGDLYEQYF
TGTGCCAGCAGCCCACTAGCGGGAGATCTCTACGAGCAGTACTTC
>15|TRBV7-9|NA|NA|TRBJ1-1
CASSLGPTSPTEAFF
TGTGCCAGCAGCTTAGGCCCCACATCGCCCACTGAAGCTTTCTTT
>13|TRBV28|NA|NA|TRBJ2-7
CASSLKGGPSVYF
TGTGCCAGCAGTTTAAAAGGAGGTCCGTCTGTGTACTTC
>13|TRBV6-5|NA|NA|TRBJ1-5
CASSPPGGQPQHF
TGTGCCAGCAGCCCGCCCGGGGGCCAGCCCCAGCATTTT
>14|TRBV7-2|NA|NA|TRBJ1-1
CASSLEWGYTEAFF
TGTGCCAGCAGCTTAGAGTGGGGATACACTGAAGCTTTCTTT
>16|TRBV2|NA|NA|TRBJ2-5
CASSDSETGRQETQYF
TGTGCCAGCAGTGACTCTGAGACAGGGAGGCAAGAGACCCAGTACTTC
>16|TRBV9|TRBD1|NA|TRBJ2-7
CASSVMDMTGYHEQYF
TGTGCCAGCAGCGTCATGGATATGACAGGGTACCACGAGCAGTACTTC
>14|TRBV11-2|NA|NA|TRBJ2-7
CASGGRDRPYEQYF
TGTGCCAGTGGGGGGCGGGACCGGCCTTACGAGCAGTACTTC
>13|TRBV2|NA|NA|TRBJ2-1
CASSEHRNNEQFF
TGTGCCAGCAGTGAACACAGAAACAATGAGCAGTTCTTC
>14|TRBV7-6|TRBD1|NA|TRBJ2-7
CASSWTGGSGEQYF
TGTGCCAGCAGCTGGACAGGGGGTTCTGGCGAGCAGTACTTC
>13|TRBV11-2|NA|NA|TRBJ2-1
CASSFTGSYEQFF
TGTGCCAGCAGCTTTACAGGGAGCTATGAGCAGTTCTTC
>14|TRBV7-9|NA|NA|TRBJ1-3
CASSLPEALGTIYF
TGTGCCAGCAGCTTACCTGAGGCTTTAGGCACCATATATTTT
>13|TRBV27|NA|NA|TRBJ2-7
CASSLSQLYEQYF
TGTGCCAGCAGTTTAAGCCAGCTCTACGAGCAGTACTTC
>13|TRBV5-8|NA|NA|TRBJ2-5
CASARGVKETQYF
TGTGCCAGCGCGAGGGGGGTAAAGGAGACCCAGTACTTC
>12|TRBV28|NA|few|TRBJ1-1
CASMRWGTEAFF
TGTGCCAGCATGAGGTGGGGGACTGAAGCTTTCTTT
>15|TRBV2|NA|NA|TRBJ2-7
CASSEGLSGLYEQYF
TGTGCCAGCAGTGAAGGCCTTAGCGGATTATACGAGCAGTACTTC
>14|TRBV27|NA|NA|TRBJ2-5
CASSHLPNQETQYF
TGTGCCAGCAGTCACCTACCCAATCAAGAGACCCAGTACTTC
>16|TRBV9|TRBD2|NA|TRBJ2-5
CASSVEAGGPGETQYF
TGTGCCAGCAGCGTAGAAGCGGGAGGGCCGGGGGAGACCCAGTACTTC
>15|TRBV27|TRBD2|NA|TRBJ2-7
CASSPRTSGVWKQYF
TGTGCCAGCAGCCCTCGGACTAGTGGTGTATGGAAGCAGTACTTC